This passage covers 25 T cell receptor beta chains from one sample sequenced in a study of CD8+ T cells in alopecia areata. Extracted RNA was reverse transcribed into cDNA, the sequencing template. Using immunoSEQ multiplex PCR, the repertoire was profiled, and TCRdb retains in-frame clones only, with some absent. This table has 110,000 or so clones, 55% to 60% appearing once. Described treatment: oral pan-JAK inhibitor, 5-10 mg twice daily. This specimen consisted of CD4+ T cells sorted from blood, obtained at week 24, from a patient treated with tofacitinib. The receptors here all came from a human donor with alopecia areata.

This clone occurred once. This chain connects TRBV7-9 to TRBJ2-7; D not resolved. V lost 4 bases, J lost 2 bases, and 6 bases lay in between. The CDR3 is 12 amino acids. CDR1 SEHNR and CDR2 FQNEAQ come from the germline V gene (reference sequence). The CDR3: CASSSRAYEQYF. CDR3 bases: TGTGCCAGCAGCTCCCGGGCCTACGAGCAGTACTTC.

The rearrangement joins TRBV25-1 to TRBJ2-5; D is perhaps TRBD1 (7 bases). Per the germline V gene, CDR1 is MGHDK and CDR2 is SYGVNS. V was clipped by 6 bases and J by 5 bases, with 13 bases between them. The CDR3 has 13 amino acids. The CDR3 DNA is TGTGCCAGCAGGGAGGCAGGGGGGGAGACCCAGTACTTC. This gives the protein CASREAGGETQYF.

In its sample, this clone was seen once. CDR3 sequence reads: CASSDQLGSTPYEQYF. CDR3 sequence (DNA): TGTGCCAGCAGTGACCAACTCGGGTCGACTCCCTACGAGCAGTACTTC. The chain joins TRBV2 to TRBJ2-7; D is ambiguous. This CDR3 is built from 16 residues. CDR1 is SNHLY and CDR2 is FYNNEI in the germline V gene. Trimming left V 3 bases short and J 2 bases short, with 17 bases between.

This chain joins TRBV7-2 and TRBJ1-5; 12 nucleotides agree with TRBD1. V lost 3 bases to trimming and J lost 6 bases; unmatched junction nucleotides: 3. This CDR3 has 15 residues. The germline V gene encodes CDR1 SGHTA and CDR2 FQGNSA. The CDR3 here is CASSLGQGASQPQHF. CDR3 nucleotides: TGTGCCAGCAGCTTGGGACAGGGGGCGAGTCAGCCCCAGCATTTT.

The chain employs TRBV30 and TRBJ1-5; D may be TRBD1 (5 bases). V dropped 0 bases and J dropped 2 bases, with 11 bases sitting between them. The CDR3 is made up of 15 amino acids. Germline V gene lookup returns CDR1 GTSNPN and CDR2 SVGIG (reference sequence). The CDR3 region has the DNA TGTGCCTGGAGTGTAGCGGGGCCGGGCAATCAGCCCCAGCATTTT. It translates to CAWSVAGPGNQPQHF.

This clone was seen only once. The chain is built from TRBV7-2 and TRBJ2-2; D perhaps matches TRBD2 (6 bases). In germline, CDR1 is SGHTA, CDR2 FQGNSA. The V end lost 5 bases, the J end lost 4 bases, and 17 bases lay between the germline ends. The CDR3 spans 16 residues. In DNA form, the CDR3 reads TGTGCCAGCAGCCCACGGGGGTCCCGCGTCACCGGGGAGCTGTTTTTT. This translates into CASSPRGSRVTGELFF.

This clone was detected a few times. The genes are TRBV5-1 and TRBJ2-7, with 10 nucleotides matching TRBD1. The CDR3 has 16 amino acids. Trimming cost V 3 bases and J 3 bases; bases outside gene matches: 9. Germline lookup yields CDR1 SGHRS and CDR2 YFSETQ. The CDR3 region is CASSWGQGSSFYEQYF. The CDR3 DNA sequence: TGCGCCAGCAGCTGGGGACAGGGGTCCTCCTTCTACGAGCAGTACTTC.

V is TRBV7-8 and J is TRBJ2-7, with 8 positions matching TRBD2. CDR3 length: 14 residues. Per the germline V gene, CDR1 is SGHVS and CDR2 is FQNEAQ. V gave up 1 base and J gave up 5 bases; unmatched junction bases: 4. DNA of the CDR3: TGTGCCAGCAGCTTAGTAGGGGGACTAGACGAGCAGTACTTC. It translates to CASSLVGGLDEQYF.

This clone was picked up a small number of times. V gene TRBV7-2 combines with J gene TRBJ1-4; D not certain. Trimming removed 1 base from V and 11 bases from J, with 11 bases in between. This CDR3 is built from 13 residues. Germline V CDR1 and CDR2: SGHTA, FQGNSA. CDR3 nucleotides: TGTGCCAGCAGCTTAGATGTTGGGGTGAAACTGTTTTTT. Residues: CASSLDVGVKLFF.

There are many counts of this clone. This chain's CDR3 is CASSMGQGGQPQHF. The CDR3 DNA sequence: TGTGCCAGCAGCATGGGACAGGGTGGACAGCCCCAGCATTTT. The chain links TRBV7-9 to TRBJ1-5, with 9 bases fitting TRBD1. CDR3 size: 14 residues. Germline V gene sequence: CDR1 SEHNR, CDR2 FQNEAQ (reference sequence). Trimming cost V 5 bases and J 7 bases; bases outside gene matches: 6.

The J gene is TRBJ2-7, the V gene TRBV5-6; no firm D call. This CDR3 is built from 11 residues. CDR1 is SGHDT and CDR2 is YYEEEE in the germline V gene. V dropped 6 bases and J dropped 7 bases, with 11 bases sitting between them. This CDR3 is CASTSGGEQYF. The CDR3, as DNA: TGTGCCAGCACTTCGGGTGGAGAGCAGTACTTC.

This chain links TRBV19 with TRBJ2-7; D gene ambiguous. Germline V gene sequence: CDR1 LNHDA, CDR2 SQIVND (reference sequence). The V end was cut by 5 bases, the J end by 0 bases, with 14 bases between. This CDR3 contains 15 residues. Written as DNA, the CDR3 is TGTGCCAGTAGTCTCTCCCTGGACGGCTCCTACGAGCAGTACTTC. It translates to CASSLSLDGSYEQYF.

This chain links TRBV6-5 with TRBJ2-7; a possible D gene is TRBD2 (5 bases). The germline CDR1 and CDR2 sequences are MNHEY and SVGAGI. Trimming pared 6 bases from V and 3 bases from J, leaving 15 bases between. This CDR3 spans 14 amino acids. CDR3 amino acids: CASSPNRGLYEQYF. The DNA for the CDR3 is TGTGCCAGCAGCCCTAATCGGGGTCTCTACGAGCAGTACTTC.

V usage is TRBV7-2 and J usage is TRBJ2-7; 7 positions agree with TRBD1. This CDR3 has 15 amino acids. Trimming cost V 5 bases and J 0 bases; bases outside gene matches: 7. Germline CDR1 reads SGHTA; CDR2 reads FQGNSA. The CDR3 nucleotides are TGTGCCAGCAGCGAAAGAGGGACAGACTCCTACGAGCAGTACTTC. Its protein product is CASSERGTDSYEQYF.

This chain links TRBV6-1 with TRBJ1-1; D remains ambiguous. Looked up from germline, CDR1 is MNHNS and CDR2 is SASEGT. The V gene lost 5 bases and the J gene lost 1 base, with 8 bases spanning the gap. The CDR3 runs to 13 residues. CDR3 in DNA: TGTGCCAGCAGTTATATCCCGAACACTGAAGCTTTCTTT. Its translation is CASSYIPNTEAFF.

This clone was seen ten or more times. CDR3 nucleotides: TGTGCCAGCAGTGAAGTGACTAGAAACACCGGGGAGCTGTTTTTT. Translation gives CASSEVTRNTGELFF. The genes are TRBV2 and TRBJ2-2, with a weak D call TRBD2 (6 bases). The CDR3 loop spans 15 amino acids. Looked up from germline, CDR1 is SNHLY and CDR2 is FYNNEI. The V end was cut by 1 base, the J end by 2 bases, with 8 bases between.

This clone was observed a few times. The V call is TRBV7-2, the J call TRBJ2-5; a weak D match, TRBD2 (5 bases). From germline, CDR1 is SGHTA and CDR2 FQGNSA. This CDR3 is 14 amino acids long. Deletions cut 5 bases from V and 4 bases from J, with 14 bases between. As DNA, the CDR3 is TGTGCCAGCAGCCGGCGTGCGGGCGGAGAGACCCAGTACTTC. Translation gives CASSRRAGGETQYF.

This chain uses TRBV2 with TRBJ1-6; the match to TRBD1 covers 9 bases. Germline V lookup: CDR1 SNHLY, CDR2 FYNNEI. This CDR3 has 14 amino acids. The J segment lost 10 bases and the V segment lost 6 bases, leaving 7 bases of the junction unmatched. This CDR3 is CASSSDRGDSPLHF. For the CDR3, the DNA is TGTGCCAGCAGCTCGGACAGGGGAGACTCACCCCTCCACTTT.

This clone was detected a few times. V usage is TRBV29-1 and J usage is TRBJ1-1, with 7 bases matching TRBD1. The germline V gene encodes CDR1 SQVTM and CDR2 ANQGSEA. The V gene end was trimmed by 6 bases and the J gene end by 0 bases; junction bases not matched to a gene: 1. The CDR3 is 12 residues long. The CDR3 nucleotides are TGCAGCGTGGGACAGTTGAACACTGAAGCTTTCTTT. Translation gives CSVGQLNTEAFF.

This clone was counted a few times. The chain has TRBV5-6 and TRBJ2-1; D may be TRBD2 (6 bases). With 4 bases removed from V and 8 bases from J, the gap between germline ends came to 22 bases. The CDR3 contains 16 residues. CDR1 and CDR2 (germline): SGHDT, YYEEEE. CDR3 nucleotides: TGTGCCAGCAGCCCCAAACCTATAGCGGCCAGGGATGAGCAGTTCTTC. Residues: CASSPKPIAARDEQFF.

Points on this clone: In the same sample, other DNA sequences code for this CDR3. CDR3 DNA: TGCAGCGTGGGACAGGGGGCTCAGGGCTACACCTTC. It yields the protein CSVGQGAQGYTF. The genes are TRBV29-1 and TRBJ1-2; 12 bases align to TRBD1. V trimming: 6 bases; J trimming: 8 bases; junction bases outside the gene matches: 4. The CDR3 has 12 amino acids. Germline CDR1 SQVTM, CDR2 ANQGSEA. The variable domain in full, completed from reference TRBV29-1 and TRBJ1-2, reads SAVISQKPSRDICQRGTSLTIQCQVDSQVTMMFWYRQQPGQSLTLIATANQGSEATYESGFVIDKFPISRPNLTFSTLTVSNMSPEDSSIYLCSVGQGAQGYTFGSGTRLTVV.

The V and J genes are TRBV2 and TRBJ1-4; 9 bases fit TRBD1. Germline CDR1 and CDR2: SNHLY and FYNNEI. This CDR3 has 14 residues. J was trimmed by 5 bases and V by 6 bases; bases with no gene match: 4. DNA of the CDR3: TGTGCCAGCAGCGCAGGACAGGGGAATGAAAAACTGTTTTTT. The encoded protein is CASSAGQGNEKLFF.

The chain uses TRBV7-2 and TRBJ2-7, with 9 positions matching TRBD2. CDR3 length: 14 residues. V lost 3 bases to trimming and J lost 3 bases; unmatched junction nucleotides: 3. CDR1 SGHTA and CDR2 FQGNSA come from the germline V gene. The CDR3 sequence is CASSLLAGIYEQYF. The CDR3 nucleotides are TGTGCCAGCAGCTTGCTAGCGGGGATCTACGAGCAGTACTTC.

The chain recombines TRBV4-3 with TRBJ2-4; weak D call: TRBD1 (6 bases). The CDR3 consists of 13 residues. The V end was cut by 2 bases, the J end by 8 bases, with 10 bases between. Germline CDR1 LGHNA, CDR2 YSLEER. The CDR3 DNA reads TGCGCCAGCAGCCAACAGGGGTGGCACATTCAGTACTTC. This encodes CASSQQGWHIQYF.

This chain connects TRBV27 to TRBJ1-5, with a possible D match to TRBD1 (5 bases). Germline V gene sequence: CDR1 MNHEY, CDR2 SMNVEV (reference sequence). This CDR3 spans 16 amino acids. V was cut by 2 bases and J by 5 bases, with 16 bases left in between. The CDR3 DNA reads as TGTGCCAGCAGTTTAGGGGCGGGCAGAAGGGATCAGCCCCAGCATTTT. This translates into CASSLGAGRRDQPQHF.